Described below is a single T cell receptor beta chain sequence and its context. Its antigen is still unknown. As for treatment: oral pan-JAK inhibitor, 5-10 mg twice daily. A FACSAria was used to sort CD4+ and CD8+ T cells. These cells came from PBMCs. The V and J ends lost 3 bases and 7 bases respectively, with 15 bases between them. The germline gives CDR1 LNHNV, CDR2 YYDKDF (reference sequence). The CDR3 has 14 amino acids. Extracted RNA was reverse transcribed into cDNA, the sequencing template. Assay: immunoSEQ multiplex PCR; the TCRdb copy retains only in-frame clones and omits some. The sample lists roughly 180,000 clones, about three fifths occurring once. This sample was taken from a study of CD8+ T cells in alopecia areata. On the study more broadly: Tofacitinib exposure lasted 6 to 18 months, followed by 6 months off drug. Regarding the study as a whole: For lesional scalp, especially alopecia totalis/universalis, clonality was higher than in normal scalp. Both scalp clonality and the expanded CD8+ clones among the top 100 showed a significant decrease with tofacitinib.

Source: CD4+ T cells sorted from blood, taken at week 4, from a patient treated with tofacitinib. This TCR derives from a human donor with alopecia areata. The rearrangement uses TRBV15 and TRBJ1-1; D might be TRBD1 (5 bases). CDR3 DNA: TGTGCCACCAGCAGGTTCTCGGGACGGATTGAAGCTTTCTTT. It encodes CATSRFSGRIEAFF.